This T cell receptor (beta chain) was sequenced in a study of human T cells and chemical hapten exposure. In the study overall: Patch testing placed 0.01% DPC on the upper back, with readings at 6 days.

This clonotype showed up many times. MiXCR, applied by TCRdb to the RACE reads, yields one record per CDR3 protein. The sample shows approximately 370,000 distinct CDR3 sequences, about 5% of them seen only once. The time point: pre-sensitization, week 0. Treatment in this sample: therapeutic diphenylcyclopropenone sensitization with weekly scalp DPC. V shed 6 bases and J 0 bases; nucleotides not matched to a gene: 8. The CDR3 covers 17 residues. Germline CDR1 SQVTM, CDR2 ANQGSEA. Sequencing was performed on whole blood, taken in connection with sensitization to the hapten diphenylcyclopropenone (DPC). This chain links TRBV29-1 with TRBJ2-3, with 14 positions matching TRBD2. This TCR was recovered from a woman aged 18-30 years with alopecia areata. Some clones in this sample may be carry-over from other donors' samples. The CDR3 bases are TGCAGCGTCGTCCGCGGGACTAGCGGGGGAAGCACAGATACGCAGTATTTT. The encoded protein is CSVVRGTSGGSTDTQYF.